The 24 T cell receptor beta chains presented below share a single source sample, sequenced in a study of breast tumors, draining lymph nodes, adjacent tissues. Breast cancer patients provided tissue from their axillary draining lymph nodes. TCRdb recomputed calls from the multiplex PCR reads with MiXCR, one row per CDR3 protein. The data contain roughly 80,000 distinct CDR3 sequences, around 20% of them seen just once; the ten biggest clones take up around 2.5%. The sample consisted of axillary lymph node tissue. These TCRs come from a female donor with breast cancer. Some clones in this sample may be carry-over from other donors' samples.

The genes are TRBV4-2 and TRBJ2-1; 9 nucleotides agree with TRBD2. This CDR3 contains 17 residues. The junction had 7 bases not matched to a gene; V was cut back by 0 bases and J by 4 bases. The germline CDR1 and CDR2 sequences are LGHNA and YNFKEQ. The CDR3 DNA sequence: TGTGCCAGCAGCCAAGAATGGGCTAGCGGGGCGTACAATGAGCAGTTCTTC. It is translated as CASSQEWASGAYNEQFF.

This clonotype was recorded at least ten times. This chain connects TRBV25-1 to TRBJ1-6; the D gene is possibly TRBD1 (5 bases). Trimming stripped 3 bases from V and 9 bases from J, with 12 bases between. The CDR3 covers 14 residues. Germline V gene data show CDR1 as MGHDK and CDR2 as SYGVNS. The CDR3 here is CASSDWQGTSPLHF. CDR3 nucleotide sequence: TGTGCCAGCAGTGACTGGCAGGGTACTTCACCCCTCCACTTT.

About this clonotype: This could be a read error, since a much larger clone is one nucleotide away. The chain links TRBV29-1 to TRBJ2-7, with TRBD2 matching over 12 bases. The germline CDR1 and CDR2 sequences are SQVTM and ANQGSEA. V shed 6 bases and J 0 bases; nucleotides not matched to a gene: 9. This CDR3 contains 16 residues. In nucleotides, the CDR3 is TGCAGCGTAGATGGACTAGCGGGATTTCCCTCCTACGAGCAGTACTTC. This translates into CSVDGLAGFPSYEQYF.

The table lists this clonotype with many counts. The chain is built from TRBV2 and TRBJ2-4, with TRBD1 matching 11 bases. This CDR3 spans 16 amino acids. V lost 4 bases, J lost 2 bases, and 4 bases stayed unmatched. Germline values: CDR1 SNHLY, CDR2 FYNNEI. The CDR3 spells CASSGGTGGTKNIQYF. As DNA, the CDR3 is TGTGCCAGCAGTGGAGGGACAGGGGGAACCAAAAACATTCAGTACTTC.

This clonotype has at least ten counts. DNA of the CDR3: TGCAGTGCTTTACTAGATCTCTCCTACAATGAGCAGTTCTTC. It yields the protein CSALLDLSYNEQFF. The gene calls are TRBV20-1 and TRBJ2-1; TRBD2 might be the D (5 bases). The CDR3 covers 14 residues. The V gene lost 5 bases and the J gene lost 0 bases, with 11 bases spanning the gap. Germline values: CDR1 DFQATT, CDR2 SNEGSKA (reference sequence).

This clonotype was detected ten times or more. The chain employs TRBV10-1 and TRBJ2-2; 10 bases align to TRBD2. CDR3 length: 17 amino acids. CDR1 and CDR2 from the germline V gene are WNHNN and SYGVQD (reference sequence). Trimming removed 3 bases from V and 7 bases from J; junction bases left unmatched: 11. The CDR3 bases are TGCGCCAGCAGTGAAAGAACTAGCGGGATTCAGGGCGGGGAGCTGTTTTTT. This encodes CASSERTSGIQGGELFF.

This clonotype was observed many times. The chain uses TRBV4-3 and TRBJ2-1, with D possibly TRBD1 on 6 matching bases. Trimming cost V 3 bases and J 4 bases, with 10 bases left between them. Germline V gene sequence: CDR1 LGHNA, CDR2 YSLEER. CDR3 length equals 14 residues. CDR3 loop: CASSQGDIYNEQFF. The CDR3 nucleotides read TGCGCCAGCAGCCAGGGGGACATATACAATGAGCAGTTCTTC.

V usage is TRBV7-3 and J usage is TRBJ2-1; the D gene is possibly TRBD2 (5 bases). The CDR3 runs 15 residues. Trimming shortened V by 5 bases and J by 3 bases, and 14 bases separated the two germline ends. Germline V gives CDR1 SGHTA, CDR2 FQGTGA. This CDR3 reads CASSLAEGGYNEQFF. As DNA, the CDR3 is TGTGCCAGCAGCCTGGCGGAAGGAGGCTACAATGAGCAGTTCTTC.

The rearrangement uses TRBV28 and TRBJ1-1; D uncertain. CDR1 and CDR2 from the germline V gene are MDHEN and SYDVKM. This CDR3 comprises 14 residues. The germline V and J ends were trimmed by 5 bases and 5 bases, with 15 bases remaining between them. Here the CDR3 reads CASSIVAVRTEAFF. The CDR3 DNA follows: TGTGCCAGCAGTATCGTAGCAGTACGAACTGAAGCTTTCTTT.

This clonotype has a count of ten or more. V usage is TRBV20-1 and J usage is TRBJ2-7, with D maybe TRBD2 (6 bases). Germline V gene data show CDR1 as DFQATT and CDR2 as SNEGSKA (reference sequence). V was pared by 0 bases and J by 1 base, with 10 bases between. CDR3 length: 14 amino acids. CDR3 nucleotide sequence: TGCAGTGCTAGAGATCGTCGGGGGTCCTACGAGCAGTACTTC. Amino acids: CSARDRRGSYEQYF.

Many counts were recorded for this clonotype. The rearrangement uses TRBV7-2 and TRBJ2-5, with D possibly TRBD2 on 6 matching bases. Per the germline V gene, CDR1 is SGHTA and CDR2 is FQGNSA. The CDR3 sequence is 14 residues long. Trimming took 4 bases from V and 4 from J, leaving 13 bases between them. CDR3 bases: TGTGCCAGCAGCTCCGGGGGACTCCGAGAGACCCAGTACTTC. Encoded protein: CASSSGGLRETQYF. Full variable domain (outside the CDR3, taken from reference TRBV7-2 and TRBJ2-5): GAGVSQSPSNKVTEKGKDVELRCDPISGHTALYWYRQSLGQGLEFLIYFQGNSAPDKSGLPSDRFSAERTGGSVSTLTIQRTQQEDSAVYLCASSSGGLRETQYFGPGTRLLVL.

This clonotype was counted between two and nine times. A much larger clone lies a single base off, so this may be a read error. V is TRBV4-2 and J is TRBJ2-1; TRBD2 matches at 11 bases. The CDR3 is made up of 16 amino acids. CDR1 is LGHNA, CDR2 YNFKEQ, per germline. The CDR3 spells CAGSKSATSGSNEQFF. CDR3 nucleotide sequence: TGTGCCGGCAGCAAAAGCGCTACTAGCGGGAGCAATGAGCAGTTCTTC.

This clonotype appeared many times. CDR3 DNA: TGTGCCAGCAGCTTGGTCCCCGACAGGGAAGGAGGCGAGCAGTACTTC. This sequence encodes CASSLVPDREGGEQYF. The J gene is TRBJ2-7, the V gene TRBV5-4; TRBD1 matches 7 bases. The CDR3 totals 16 residues. V lost 0 bases, J lost 6 bases, and 12 bases stayed unmatched. Germline values: CDR1 SGHNT, CDR2 YYREEE (reference sequence).

This clonotype has ten or more counts. The chain couples TRBV19 to TRBJ2-1, with 9 bases that match TRBD2. Germline trimming cut 3 bases from V and 9 bases from J; bases unmatched to any gene: 21. The CDR3 has 19 amino acids. The germline V gene encodes CDR1 LNHDA and CDR2 SQIVND (reference sequence). The CDR3 nucleotides are TGTGCCAGTAGTATGTCATTCCGGCGGGAGGGCCTGAGGTTTGGTGAGCAGTTCTTC. Its translation: CASSMSFRREGLRFGEQFF.

This clonotype occurred many times. V is TRBV6-5 and J is TRBJ2-3, with TRBD2 matching 11 bases. Germline-derived CDR1 and CDR2 are MNHEY and SVGAGI. The CDR3 totals 15 residues. Trimming cost V 2 bases and J 6 bases; bases outside gene matches: 4. DNA for the CDR3: TGTGCCAGCAGTTACACTAGCGGGAGTGGTGATACGCAGTATTTT. Protein product: CASSYTSGSGDTQYF.

Comments on this clonotype: A much larger clone lies a single base off, so this may be a read error. The V gene is TRBV7-3, the J gene TRBJ2-2, with no clear D. This CDR3 has 14 amino acids. CDR1 SGHTA and CDR2 FQGTGA come from the germline V gene. The CDR3 DNA sequence: TGTGCCGGCAGTCGCAACCAGAACACCGGGGAGCTGTTTTTT. Translated, it gives CAGSRNQNTGELFF.

With respect to this clonotype: At one boundary the junction diverges from the germline segment, which might be a read error. This chain links TRBV6-5 with TRBJ2-1; possibly TRBD1 or TRBD2 for D (5 bases each). The CDR3 contains 14 residues. CDR1 and CDR2 (germline): MNHEY, SVGAGI. For the CDR3, the DNA is TGTGCCAGCAGAAGGACATATTCGGGGAATGTGCAGTTCTTC. Translated: CASRRTYSGNVQFF.

Of note for this clonotype: A much larger clone differs from this one at a single base, so this may be a read error. V is TRBV2 and J is TRBJ2-5, with D uncertain. Germline V gene data show CDR1 as SNHLY and CDR2 as FYNNEI. This CDR3 spans 14 amino acids. This CDR3 is CASSDRRYQEAQYF. The CDR3, as DNA: TGTGCCAGCAGTGACCGTAGGTACCAAGAGGCCCAGTACTTC.

The CDR3 is CASTLLQGGGHIQYF. CDR3 in DNA: TGTGCCAGCACATTATTACAGGGTGGCGGGCACATTCAGTACTTC. V usage is TRBV6-1 and J usage is TRBJ2-4; the D gene is possibly TRBD1 (6 bases). The V end lost 7 bases, the J end lost 8 bases, and 21 bases lay between the germline ends. Germline assignment: CDR1 MNHNS and CDR2 SASEGT. The CDR3 sequence is 15 residues long.

V is TRBV5-1 and J is TRBJ2-7; a weak D match, TRBD2 (7 bases). This CDR3 region has 20 residues. Germline V gives CDR1 SGHRS, CDR2 YFSETQ. Trimming shortened V by 0 bases and J by 2 bases, and 27 bases separated the two germline ends. The CDR3 is CASSLAGSPWEGGTAYEQYF. The CDR3, as DNA: TGCGCCAGCAGCTTGGCCGGCAGCCCGTGGGAGGGGGGGACGGCCTACGAGCAGTACTTC.

V usage is TRBV19 and J usage is TRBJ2-5; a possible D gene is TRBD1 (6 bases). The CDR3 spans 13 residues. Germline loops: CDR1 LNHDA, CDR2 SQIVND (reference sequence). Trimming cost V 6 bases and J 1 base, with 9 bases left between them. The CDR3 DNA reads as TGTGCCAGTAGACAGGGACCCCAAGAGACCCAGTACTTC. This translates into CASRQGPQETQYF.

This clonotype appeared many times. The genes are TRBV20-1 and TRBJ2-3, with D tentatively TRBD1 or TRBD2 (5 bases each). The CDR3 extends over 13 amino acids. The germline V gene encodes CDR1 DFQATT and CDR2 SNEGSKA (reference sequence). V shed 5 bases and J shed 2 bases, with 11 bases lying between them. The chain's CDR3 is CSAYTGPTDTQYF. CDR3 coding DNA: TGCAGTGCTTACACGGGACCCACAGATACGCAGTATTTT.

This clonotype showed up many times. This chain links TRBV19 with TRBJ1-2; no firm D call. Germline lookup yields CDR1 LNHDA and CDR2 SQIVND (reference sequence). This CDR3 spans 14 amino acids. V shed 7 bases and J shed 2 bases, with 14 bases lying between them. The CDR3, as DNA: TGTGCCAGTACGCCCCCCGCACCCAACTATGGCTACACCTTC. It specifies CASTPPAPNYGYTF.

In this sample, this clonotype turned up many times. This chain uses TRBV10-3 with TRBJ2-3; tentatively, D is TRBD2 (6 bases). Germline loops: CDR1 ENHRY, CDR2 SYGVKD. V lost 8 bases and J 4 bases, leaving 19 bases between the germline ends. The CDR3 length is 15 residues. The CDR3 sequence is CAIRMGTHVADTQYF. In DNA form, the CDR3 reads TGTGCCATCCGCATGGGGACTCACGTCGCAGATACGCAGTATTTT.